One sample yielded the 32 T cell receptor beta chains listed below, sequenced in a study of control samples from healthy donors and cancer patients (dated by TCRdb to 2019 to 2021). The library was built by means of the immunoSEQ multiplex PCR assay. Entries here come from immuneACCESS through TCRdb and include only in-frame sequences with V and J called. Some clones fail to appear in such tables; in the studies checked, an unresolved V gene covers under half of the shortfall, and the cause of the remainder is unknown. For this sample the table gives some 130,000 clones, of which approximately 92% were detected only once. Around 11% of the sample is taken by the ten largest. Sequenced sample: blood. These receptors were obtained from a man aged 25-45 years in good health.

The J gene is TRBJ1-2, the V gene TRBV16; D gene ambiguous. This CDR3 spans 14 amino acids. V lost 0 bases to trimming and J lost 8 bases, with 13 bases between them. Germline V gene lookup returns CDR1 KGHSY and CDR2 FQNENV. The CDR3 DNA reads TGTGCCAGCAGCCAATCCGGCCCCTCGTTAGGCTACACCTTC. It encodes CASSQSGPSLGYTF.

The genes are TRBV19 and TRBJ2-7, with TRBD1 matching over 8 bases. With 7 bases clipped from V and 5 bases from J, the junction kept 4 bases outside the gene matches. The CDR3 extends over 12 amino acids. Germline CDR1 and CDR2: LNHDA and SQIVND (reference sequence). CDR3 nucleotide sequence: TGTGCCAGTACTCAGGGGGCCCACGAGCAGTACTTC. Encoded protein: CASTQGAHEQYF.

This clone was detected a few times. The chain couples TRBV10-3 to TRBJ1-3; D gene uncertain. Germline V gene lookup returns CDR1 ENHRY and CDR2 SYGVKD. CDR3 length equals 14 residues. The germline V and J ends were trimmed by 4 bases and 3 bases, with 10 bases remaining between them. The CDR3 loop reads CAISADIRGNTIYF. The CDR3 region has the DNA TGTGCCATCAGTGCTGACATCCGTGGAAACACCATATATTTT.

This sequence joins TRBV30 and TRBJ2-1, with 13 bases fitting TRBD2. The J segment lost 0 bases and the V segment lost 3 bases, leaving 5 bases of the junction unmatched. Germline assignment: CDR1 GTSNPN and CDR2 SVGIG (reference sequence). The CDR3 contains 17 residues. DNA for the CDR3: TGTGCCTGGAGGCCGACTAGCGGGAGGTACTCCTACAATGAGCAGTTCTTC. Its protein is CAWRPTSGRYSYNEQFF.

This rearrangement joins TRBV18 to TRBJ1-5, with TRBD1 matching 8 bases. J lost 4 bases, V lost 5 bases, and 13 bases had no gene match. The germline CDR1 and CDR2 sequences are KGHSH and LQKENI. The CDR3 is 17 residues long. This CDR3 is CASSSGQGPTFNQPQHF. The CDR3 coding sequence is TGTGCCAGCTCATCAGGACAGGGCCCAACTTTTAATCAGCCCCAGCATTTT.

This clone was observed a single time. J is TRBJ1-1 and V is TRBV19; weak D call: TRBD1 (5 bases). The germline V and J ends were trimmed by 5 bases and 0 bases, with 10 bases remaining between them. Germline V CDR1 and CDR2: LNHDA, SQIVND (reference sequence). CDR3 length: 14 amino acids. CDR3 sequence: CASSPRDLNTEAFF. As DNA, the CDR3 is TGTGCCAGTAGTCCACGGGACCTGAACACTGAAGCTTTCTTT.

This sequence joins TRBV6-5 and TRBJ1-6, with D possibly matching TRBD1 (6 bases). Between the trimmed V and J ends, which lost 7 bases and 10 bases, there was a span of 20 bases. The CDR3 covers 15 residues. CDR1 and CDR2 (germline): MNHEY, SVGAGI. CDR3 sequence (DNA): TGTGCCAGCACCCTCCTGGACAGTTTAAGATCACCCCTCCACTTT. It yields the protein CASTLLDSLRSPLHF.

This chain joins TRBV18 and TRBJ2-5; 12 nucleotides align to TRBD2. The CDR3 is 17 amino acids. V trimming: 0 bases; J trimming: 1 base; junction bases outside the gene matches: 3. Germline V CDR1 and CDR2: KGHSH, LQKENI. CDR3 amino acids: CASSPPTSGRGQETQYF. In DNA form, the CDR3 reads TGTGCCAGCTCACCACCGACTAGCGGGAGAGGCCAAGAGACCCAGTACTTC.

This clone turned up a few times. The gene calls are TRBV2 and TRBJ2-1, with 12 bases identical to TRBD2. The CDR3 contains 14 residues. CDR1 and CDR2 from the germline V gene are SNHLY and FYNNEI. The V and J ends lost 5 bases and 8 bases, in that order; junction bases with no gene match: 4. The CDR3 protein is CASSLRLAGDEQFF. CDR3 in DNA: TGTGCCAGCAGTCTTCGACTAGCGGGAGATGAGCAGTTCTTC.

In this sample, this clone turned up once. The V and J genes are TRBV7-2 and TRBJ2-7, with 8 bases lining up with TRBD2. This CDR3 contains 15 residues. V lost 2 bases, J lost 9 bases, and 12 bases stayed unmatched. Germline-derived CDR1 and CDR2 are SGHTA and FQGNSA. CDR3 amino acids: CASSLFEGREARQYF. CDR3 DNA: TGTGCCAGCAGCTTATTTGAGGGGCGGGAGGCTCGGCAGTACTTC.

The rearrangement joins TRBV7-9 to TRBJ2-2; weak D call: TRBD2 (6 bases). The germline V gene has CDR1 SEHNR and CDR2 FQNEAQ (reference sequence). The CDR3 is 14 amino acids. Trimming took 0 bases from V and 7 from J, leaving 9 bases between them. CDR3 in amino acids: CASSLAQGGGELFF. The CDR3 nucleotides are TGTGCCAGCAGCTTAGCCCAGGGAGGCGGGGAGCTGTTTTTT. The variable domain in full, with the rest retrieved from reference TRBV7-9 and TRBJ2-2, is DTGVSQNPRHKITKRGQNVTFRCDPISEHNRLYWYRQTLGQGPEFLTYFQNEAQLEKSRLLSDRFSAERPKGSFSTLEIQRTEQGDSAMYLCASSLAQGGGELFFGEGSRLTVL.

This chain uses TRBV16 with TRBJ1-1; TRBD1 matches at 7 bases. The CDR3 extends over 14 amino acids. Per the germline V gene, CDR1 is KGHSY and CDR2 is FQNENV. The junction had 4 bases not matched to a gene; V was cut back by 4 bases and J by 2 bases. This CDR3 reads CASSRGQLNTEAFF. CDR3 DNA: TGTGCCAGCAGCCGGGGACAGCTCAACACTGAAGCTTTCTTT.

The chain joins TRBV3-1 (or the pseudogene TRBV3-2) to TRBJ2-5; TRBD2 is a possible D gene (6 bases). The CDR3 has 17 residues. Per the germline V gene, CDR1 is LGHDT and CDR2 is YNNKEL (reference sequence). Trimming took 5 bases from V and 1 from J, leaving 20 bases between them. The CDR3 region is CASSAIGRERSQETQYF. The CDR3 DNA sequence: TGTGCCAGCAGCGCAATCGGACGGGAGCGATCCCAAGAGACCCAGTACTTC.

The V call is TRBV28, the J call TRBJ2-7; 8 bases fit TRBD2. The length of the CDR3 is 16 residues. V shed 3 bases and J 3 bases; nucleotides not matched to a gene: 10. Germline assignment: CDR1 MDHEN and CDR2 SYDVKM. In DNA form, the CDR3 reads TGTGCCAGCAGTTTCGGGGGGGCGGGACCAAACTACGAGCAGTACTTC. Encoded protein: CASSFGGAGPNYEQYF.

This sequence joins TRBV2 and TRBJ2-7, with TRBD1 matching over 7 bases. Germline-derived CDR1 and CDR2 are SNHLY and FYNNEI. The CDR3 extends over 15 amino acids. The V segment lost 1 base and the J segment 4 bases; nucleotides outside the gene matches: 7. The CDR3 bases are TGTGCCAGCAGTGAAGTAGGACAGGAGAGATACGAGCAGTACTTC. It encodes CASSEVGQERYEQYF.

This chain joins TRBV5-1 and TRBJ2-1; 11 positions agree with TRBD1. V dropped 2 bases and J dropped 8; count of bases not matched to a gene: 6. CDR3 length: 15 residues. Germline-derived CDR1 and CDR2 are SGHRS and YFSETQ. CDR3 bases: TGCGCCAGCAGCTTACGGGACAGGGGGATCGATGAGCAGTTCTTC. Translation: CASSLRDRGIDEQFF. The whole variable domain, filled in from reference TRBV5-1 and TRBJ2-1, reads KAGVTQTPRYLIKTRGQQVTLSCSPISGHRSVSWYQQTPGQGLQFLFEYFSETQRNKGNFPGRFSGRQFSNSRSEMNVSTLELGDSALYLCASSLRDRGIDEQFFGPGTRLTVL.

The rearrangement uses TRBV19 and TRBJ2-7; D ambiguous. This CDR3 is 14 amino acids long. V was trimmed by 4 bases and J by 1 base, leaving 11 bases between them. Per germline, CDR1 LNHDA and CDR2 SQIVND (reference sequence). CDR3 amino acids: CASSSTWSSYEQYF. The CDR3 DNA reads TGTGCCAGTAGTAGTACTTGGAGTTCCTACGAGCAGTACTTC.

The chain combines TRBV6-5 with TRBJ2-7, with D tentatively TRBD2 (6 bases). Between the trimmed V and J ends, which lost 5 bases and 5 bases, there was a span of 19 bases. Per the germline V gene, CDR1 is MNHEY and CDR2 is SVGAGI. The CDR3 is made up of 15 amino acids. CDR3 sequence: CASSTVGGLNDEQYF. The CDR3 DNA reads TGTGCCAGCAGTACGGTGGGGGGACTTAACGACGAGCAGTACTTC.

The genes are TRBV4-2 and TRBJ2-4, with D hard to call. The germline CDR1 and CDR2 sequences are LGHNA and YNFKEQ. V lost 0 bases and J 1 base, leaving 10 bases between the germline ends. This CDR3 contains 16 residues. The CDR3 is CASSQEPGFAKNIQYF. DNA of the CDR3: TGTGCCAGCAGCCAAGAGCCAGGTTTTGCCAAAAACATTCAGTACTTC.

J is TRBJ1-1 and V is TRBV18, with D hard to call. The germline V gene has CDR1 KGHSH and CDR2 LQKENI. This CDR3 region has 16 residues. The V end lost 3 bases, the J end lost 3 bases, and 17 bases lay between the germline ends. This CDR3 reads CASSPSLNRLDTEAFF. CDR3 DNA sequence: TGTGCCAGCTCACCTTCTCTTAACAGACTCGACACTGAAGCTTTCTTT. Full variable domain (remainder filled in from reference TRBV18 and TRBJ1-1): NAGVMQNPRHLVRRRGQEARLRCSPMKGHSHVYWYRQLPEEGLKFMVYLQKENIIDESGMPKERFSAEFPKEGPSILRIQQVVRGDSAAYFCASSPSLNRLDTEAFFGQGTRLTVV.

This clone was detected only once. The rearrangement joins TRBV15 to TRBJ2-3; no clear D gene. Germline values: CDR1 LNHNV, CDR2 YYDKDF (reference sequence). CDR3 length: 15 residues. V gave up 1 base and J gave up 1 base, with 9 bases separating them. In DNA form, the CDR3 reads TGTGCCACCAGCAGAGTTTCTTTGGGCACAGATACGCAGTATTTT. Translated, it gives CATSRVSLGTDTQYF.

The CDR3 is CASSPGRLAGGPSYEQYF. The DNA of the CDR3 is TGTGCCAGCAGTCCGGGTCGCCTAGCGGGAGGGCCCTCCTACGAGCAGTACTTC. The gene calls are TRBV2 and TRBJ2-7; TRBD2 agrees at 12 bases. With 5 bases clipped from V and 0 bases from J, the junction kept 11 bases outside the gene matches. CDR3 length: 18 residues. Germline CDR1 SNHLY, CDR2 FYNNEI.

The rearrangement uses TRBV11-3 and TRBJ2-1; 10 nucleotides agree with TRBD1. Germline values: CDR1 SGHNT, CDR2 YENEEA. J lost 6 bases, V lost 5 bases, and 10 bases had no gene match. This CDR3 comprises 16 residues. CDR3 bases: TGTGCCAGCAGCCCCCCCCGGGACAGGGGTACCAATGAGCAGTTCTTC. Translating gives CASSPPRDRGTNEQFF.

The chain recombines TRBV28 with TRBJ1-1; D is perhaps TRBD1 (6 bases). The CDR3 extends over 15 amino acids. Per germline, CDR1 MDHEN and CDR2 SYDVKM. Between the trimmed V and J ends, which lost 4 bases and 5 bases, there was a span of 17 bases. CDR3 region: CASSSPGVSLTEAFF. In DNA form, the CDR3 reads TGTGCCAGCAGTTCTCCAGGGGTGAGTCTAACTGAAGCTTTCTTT.

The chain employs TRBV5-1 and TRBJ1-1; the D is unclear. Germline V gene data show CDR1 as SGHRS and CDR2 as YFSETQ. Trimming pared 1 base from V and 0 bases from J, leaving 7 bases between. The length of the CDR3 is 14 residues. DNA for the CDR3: TGCGCCAGCAGCTTGCGAGACCTGAACACTGAAGCTTTCTTT. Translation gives CASSLRDLNTEAFF.

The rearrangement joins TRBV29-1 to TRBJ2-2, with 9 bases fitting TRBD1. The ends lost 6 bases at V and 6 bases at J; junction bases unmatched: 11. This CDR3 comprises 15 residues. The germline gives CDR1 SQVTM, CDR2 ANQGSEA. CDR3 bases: TGCAGCGTCCCCGGGGGACAGGGAGAAGCCGGGGAGCTGTTTTTT. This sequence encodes CSVPGGQGEAGELFF.

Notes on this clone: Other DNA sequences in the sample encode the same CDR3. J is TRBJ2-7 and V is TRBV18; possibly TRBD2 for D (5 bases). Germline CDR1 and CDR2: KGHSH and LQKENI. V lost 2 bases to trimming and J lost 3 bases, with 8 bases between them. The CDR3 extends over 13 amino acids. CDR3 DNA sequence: TGTGCCAGCTCACCATCTCGGGGCTACGAGCAGTACTTC. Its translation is CASSPSRGYEQYF.

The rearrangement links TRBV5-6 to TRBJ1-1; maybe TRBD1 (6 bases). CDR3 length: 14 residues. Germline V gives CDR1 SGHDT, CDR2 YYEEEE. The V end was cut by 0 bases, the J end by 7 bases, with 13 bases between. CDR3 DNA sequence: TGTGCCAGCAGCTTGGAGACAGGCTACCGTGAAGCTTTCTTT. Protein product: CASSLETGYREAFF.

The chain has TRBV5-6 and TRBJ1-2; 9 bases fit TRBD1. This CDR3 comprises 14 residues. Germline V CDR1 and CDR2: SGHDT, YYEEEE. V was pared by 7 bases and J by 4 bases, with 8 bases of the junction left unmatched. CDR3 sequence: CASAAAGQGYGYTF. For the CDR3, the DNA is TGTGCCAGCGCAGCGGCGGGACAGGGCTATGGCTACACCTTC.

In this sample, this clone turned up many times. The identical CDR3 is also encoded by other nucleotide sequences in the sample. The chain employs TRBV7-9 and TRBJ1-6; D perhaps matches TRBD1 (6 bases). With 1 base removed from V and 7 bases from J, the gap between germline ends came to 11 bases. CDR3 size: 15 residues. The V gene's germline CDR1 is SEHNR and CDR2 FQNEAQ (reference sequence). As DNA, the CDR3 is TGTGCCAGCAGCTTAGTAGGCCAGGGGAATTCACCCCTCCACTTT. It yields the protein CASSLVGQGNSPLHF.

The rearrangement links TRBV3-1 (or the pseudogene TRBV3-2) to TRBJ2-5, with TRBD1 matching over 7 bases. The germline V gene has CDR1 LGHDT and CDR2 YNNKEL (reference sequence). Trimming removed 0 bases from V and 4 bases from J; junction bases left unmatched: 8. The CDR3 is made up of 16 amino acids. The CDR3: CASSQDRFRDRETQYF. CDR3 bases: TGTGCCAGCAGCCAAGATCGGTTCCGGGACAGAGAGACCCAGTACTTC.

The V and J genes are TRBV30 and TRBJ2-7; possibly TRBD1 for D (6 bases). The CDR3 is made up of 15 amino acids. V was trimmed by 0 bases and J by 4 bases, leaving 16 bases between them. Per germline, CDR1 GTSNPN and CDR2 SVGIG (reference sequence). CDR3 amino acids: CAWSVLTGNGYEQYF. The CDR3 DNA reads TGTGCCTGGAGTGTATTAACAGGGAACGGTTACGAGCAGTACTTC.